This T cell receptor beta chain was captured by sequencing in a study of cytomegalovirus exposure and HLA in healthy donors. The donors were members of the roughly 120-subject validation cohort (separate from the approximately 650-subject first cohort). V gave up 7 bases and J gave up 0 bases, with 12 bases separating them. The CDR3 has 15 amino acids. Germline V lookup: CDR1 MNHEY, CDR2 SMNVEV (reference sequence). TCRdb keeps only in-frame clones here, not all; method: immunoSEQ multiplex PCR. The sample carries roughly 330,000 clones, about nine tenths recorded once. The genes are TRBV27 and TRBJ2-2; D is unresolved. The source is a woman in her 30s in good health and CMV-seropositive. Input material: PBMCs. Here the CDR3 DNA reads TGTGCCAGCAAGGCGGCAGGAGCGAACACCGGGGAGCTGTTTTTT. This gives the protein CASKAAGANTGELFF.